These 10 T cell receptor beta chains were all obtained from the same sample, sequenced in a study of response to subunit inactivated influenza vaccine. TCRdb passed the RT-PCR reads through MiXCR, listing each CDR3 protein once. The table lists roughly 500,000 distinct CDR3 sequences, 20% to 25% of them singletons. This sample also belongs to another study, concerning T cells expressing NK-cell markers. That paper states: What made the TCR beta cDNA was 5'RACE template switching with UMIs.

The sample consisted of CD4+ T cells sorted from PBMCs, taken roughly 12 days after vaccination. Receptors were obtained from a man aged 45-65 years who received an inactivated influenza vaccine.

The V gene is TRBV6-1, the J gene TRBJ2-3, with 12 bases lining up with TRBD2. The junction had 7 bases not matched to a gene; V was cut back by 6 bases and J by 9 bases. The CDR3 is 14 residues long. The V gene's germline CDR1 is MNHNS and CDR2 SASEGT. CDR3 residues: CASSRLAGVITQYF. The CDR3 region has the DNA TGTGCCAGCAGCCGACTAGCGGGGGTCATAACGCAGTATTTT.

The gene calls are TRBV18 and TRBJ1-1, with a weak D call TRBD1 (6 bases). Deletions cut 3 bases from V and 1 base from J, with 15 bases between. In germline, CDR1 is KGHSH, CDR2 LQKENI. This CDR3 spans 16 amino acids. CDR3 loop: CASSPLTGLPNTEAFF. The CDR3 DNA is TGTGCCAGCTCACCTTTGACAGGTTTACCGAACACTGAAGCTTTCTTT.

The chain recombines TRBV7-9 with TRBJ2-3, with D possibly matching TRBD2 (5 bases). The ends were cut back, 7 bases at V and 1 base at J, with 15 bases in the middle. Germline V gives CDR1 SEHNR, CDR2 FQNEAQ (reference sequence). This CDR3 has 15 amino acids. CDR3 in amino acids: CASTLGGPRTDTQYF. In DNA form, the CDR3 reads TGTGCCAGCACCCTAGGCGGGCCCCGCACAGATACGCAGTATTTT.

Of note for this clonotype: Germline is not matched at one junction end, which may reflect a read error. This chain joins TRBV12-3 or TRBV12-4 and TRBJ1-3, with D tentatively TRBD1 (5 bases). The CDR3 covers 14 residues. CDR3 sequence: CASSPGGARNTIDF. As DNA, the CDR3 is TGTGCCAGCAGCCCTGGCGGGGCGCGAAACACCATAGATTTT.

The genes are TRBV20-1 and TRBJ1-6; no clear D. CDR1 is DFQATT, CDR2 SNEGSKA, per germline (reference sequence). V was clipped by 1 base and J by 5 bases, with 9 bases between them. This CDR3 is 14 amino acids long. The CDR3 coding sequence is TGCAGTGCTAGAGGGTTGGGAAATAATTCACCCCTCCACTTT. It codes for CSARGLGNNSPLHF.

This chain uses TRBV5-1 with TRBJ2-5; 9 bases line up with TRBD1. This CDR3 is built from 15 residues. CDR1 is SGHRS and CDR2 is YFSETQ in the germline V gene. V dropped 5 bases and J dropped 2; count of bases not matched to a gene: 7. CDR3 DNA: TGCGCCAGCAGAAGGACAGGGGAGTGGCAAGAGACCCAGTACTTC. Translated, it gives CASRRTGEWQETQYF.

CDR3 DNA sequence: TGCAGCGTTGTAGACAGGGGCCTAACCTACGAGCAGTACTTC. Translating gives CSVVDRGLTYEQYF. J is TRBJ2-7 and V is TRBV29-1; 8 bases agree with TRBD1. Germline CDR1 SQVTM, CDR2 ANQGSEA. The V gene end was trimmed by 4 bases and the J gene end by 2 bases; junction bases not matched to a gene: 7. The CDR3 extends over 14 amino acids.

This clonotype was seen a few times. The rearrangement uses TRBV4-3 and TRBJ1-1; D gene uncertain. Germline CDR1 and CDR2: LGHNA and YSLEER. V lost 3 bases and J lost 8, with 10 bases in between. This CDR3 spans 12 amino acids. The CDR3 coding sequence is TGCGCCAGCAGCCAGAACGCTGGGGAAGCTTTCTTT. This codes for CASSQNAGEAFF.

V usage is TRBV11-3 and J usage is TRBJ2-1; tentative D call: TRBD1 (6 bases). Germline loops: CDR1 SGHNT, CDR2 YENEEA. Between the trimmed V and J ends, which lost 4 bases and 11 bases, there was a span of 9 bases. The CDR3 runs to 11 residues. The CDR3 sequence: CASSSRGKQFF. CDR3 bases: TGTGCCAGCAGCTCTAGGGGGAAGCAGTTCTTC.

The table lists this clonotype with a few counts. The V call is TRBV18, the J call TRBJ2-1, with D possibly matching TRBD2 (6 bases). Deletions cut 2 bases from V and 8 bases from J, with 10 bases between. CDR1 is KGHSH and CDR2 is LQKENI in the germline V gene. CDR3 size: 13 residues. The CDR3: CASSPNWRDEQFF. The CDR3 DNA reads TGTGCCAGCTCACCAAACTGGAGGGATGAGCAGTTCTTC.